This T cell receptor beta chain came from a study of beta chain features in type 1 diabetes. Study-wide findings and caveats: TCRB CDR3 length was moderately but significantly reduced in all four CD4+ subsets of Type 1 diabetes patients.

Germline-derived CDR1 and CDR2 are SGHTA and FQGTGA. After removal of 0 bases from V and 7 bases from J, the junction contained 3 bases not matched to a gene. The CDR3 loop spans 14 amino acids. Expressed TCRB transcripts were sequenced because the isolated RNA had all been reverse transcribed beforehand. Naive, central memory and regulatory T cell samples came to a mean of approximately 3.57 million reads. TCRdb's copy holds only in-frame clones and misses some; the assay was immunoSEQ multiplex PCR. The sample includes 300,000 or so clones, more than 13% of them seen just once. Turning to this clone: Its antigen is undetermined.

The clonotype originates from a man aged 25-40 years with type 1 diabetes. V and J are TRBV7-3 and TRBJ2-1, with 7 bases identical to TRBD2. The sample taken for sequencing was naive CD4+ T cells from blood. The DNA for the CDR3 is TGTGCCAGCAGCTTAACCGGGACTACTAATGAGCAGTTCTTC. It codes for CASSLTGTTNEQFF.